This entry describes one T cell receptor beta chain. Its antigen is undetermined. This entry belongs to a study of long-term antiretroviral therapy in people with HIV. General study points: It was observed that HIV repertoires exhibited narrower CDR3 length ranges than controls. Relative to transplant donor controls, diversity remained lower despite increasing after ART.

There was at least one pre-ART PBMC sample for each donor, plus at least two post-ART PBMC samples. Each HIV-infected participant was given treatment in the United States. The CDR3 is 16 amino acids. V trimming: 4 bases; J trimming: 3 bases; junction bases outside the gene matches: 12. CDR1 and CDR2 (germline): SGHRS, YFSETQ. Sequencing used immunoSEQ v3.0 at survey level. Sequencing was performed with immunoSEQ multiplex PCR; in TCRdb, only in-frame clones are kept and a portion is missing. The table includes 30,000 or so clones, 65% to 85% detected once. This TCR was sampled from a man aged 50 to 60 with HIV. Source: unsorted PBMCs, taken 3 years after starting antiretroviral therapy. This rearrangement joins TRBV5-1 to TRBJ2-7; 8 bases are a match to TRBD2. The DNA of the CDR3 is TGCGCCAGCAGCCGGACCGGAGCGGGGGAGCGCTACGAGCAGTACTTC. Encoded protein: CASSRTGAGERYEQYF.